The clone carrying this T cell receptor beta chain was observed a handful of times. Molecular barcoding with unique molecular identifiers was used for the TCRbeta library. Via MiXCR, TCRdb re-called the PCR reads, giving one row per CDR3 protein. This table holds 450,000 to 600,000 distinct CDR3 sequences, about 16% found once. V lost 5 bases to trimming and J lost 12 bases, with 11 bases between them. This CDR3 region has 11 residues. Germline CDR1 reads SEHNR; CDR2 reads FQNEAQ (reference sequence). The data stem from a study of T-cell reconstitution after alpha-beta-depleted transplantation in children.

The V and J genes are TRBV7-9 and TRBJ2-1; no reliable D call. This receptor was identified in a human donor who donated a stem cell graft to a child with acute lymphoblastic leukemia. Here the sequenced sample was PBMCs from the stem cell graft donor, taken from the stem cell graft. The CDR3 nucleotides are TGTGCCAGCAGCAGACTGCCCGGGCAGTTCTTC. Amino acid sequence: CASSRLPGQFF.